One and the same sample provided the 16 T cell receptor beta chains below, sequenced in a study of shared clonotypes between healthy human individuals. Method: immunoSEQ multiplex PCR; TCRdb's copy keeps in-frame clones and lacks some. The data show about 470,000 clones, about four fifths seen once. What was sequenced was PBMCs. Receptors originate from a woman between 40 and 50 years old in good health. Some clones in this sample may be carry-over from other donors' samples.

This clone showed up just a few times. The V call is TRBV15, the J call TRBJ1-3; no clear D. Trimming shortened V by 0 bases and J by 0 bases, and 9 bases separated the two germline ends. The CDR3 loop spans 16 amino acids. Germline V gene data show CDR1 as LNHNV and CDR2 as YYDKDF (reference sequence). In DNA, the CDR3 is TGTGCCACCAGCAGAGATATGGCAGACTCTGGAAACACCATATATTTT. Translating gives CATSRDMADSGNTIYF.

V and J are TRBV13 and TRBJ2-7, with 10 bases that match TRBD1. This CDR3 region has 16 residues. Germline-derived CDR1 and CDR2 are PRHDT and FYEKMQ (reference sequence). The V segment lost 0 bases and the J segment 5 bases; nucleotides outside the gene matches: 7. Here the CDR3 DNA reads TGTGCCAGCAGCTTAGGCCGAGGGACAGGGGTTAACGAGCAGTACTTC. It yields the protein CASSLGRGTGVNEQYF.

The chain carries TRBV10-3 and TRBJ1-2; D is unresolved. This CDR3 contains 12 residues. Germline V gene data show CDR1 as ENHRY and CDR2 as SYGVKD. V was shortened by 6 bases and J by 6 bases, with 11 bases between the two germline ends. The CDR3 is CAIRDPVDGYTF. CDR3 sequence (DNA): TGTGCCATCAGAGACCCGGTCGATGGCTACACCTTC.

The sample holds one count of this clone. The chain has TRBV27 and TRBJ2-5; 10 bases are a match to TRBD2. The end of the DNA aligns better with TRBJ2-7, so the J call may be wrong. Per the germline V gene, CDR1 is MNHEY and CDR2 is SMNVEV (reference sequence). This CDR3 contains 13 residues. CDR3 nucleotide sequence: TGTGCCAGTAGCGGGAGGCCCAACTACGAGCAGTACTTC. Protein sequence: CASSGRPNYEQYF.

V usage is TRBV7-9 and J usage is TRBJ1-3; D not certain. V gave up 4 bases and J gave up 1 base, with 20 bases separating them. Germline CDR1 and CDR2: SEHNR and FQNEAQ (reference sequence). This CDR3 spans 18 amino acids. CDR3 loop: CASSSGRKSAASGNTIYF. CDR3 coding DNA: TGTGCCAGCAGCTCGGGGAGGAAATCGGCGGCATCTGGAAACACCATATATTTT.

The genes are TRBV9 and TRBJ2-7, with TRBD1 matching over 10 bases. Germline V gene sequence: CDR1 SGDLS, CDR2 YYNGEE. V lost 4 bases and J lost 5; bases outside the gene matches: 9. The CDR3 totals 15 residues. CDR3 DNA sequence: TGTGCCAGCAGCACTGCGGGACAGGGGTTCCACGAGCAGTACTTC. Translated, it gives CASSTAGQGFHEQYF.

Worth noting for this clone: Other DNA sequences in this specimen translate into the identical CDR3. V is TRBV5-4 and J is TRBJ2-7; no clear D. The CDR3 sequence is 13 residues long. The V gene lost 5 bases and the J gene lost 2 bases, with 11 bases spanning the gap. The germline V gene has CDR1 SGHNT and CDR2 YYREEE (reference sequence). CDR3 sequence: CASSLDGPYEQYF. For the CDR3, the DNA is TGTGCCAGCAGTTTAGACGGCCCCTACGAGCAGTACTTC.

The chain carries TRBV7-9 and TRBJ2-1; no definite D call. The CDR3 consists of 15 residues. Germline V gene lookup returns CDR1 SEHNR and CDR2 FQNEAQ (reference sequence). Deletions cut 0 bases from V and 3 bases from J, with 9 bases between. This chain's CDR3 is CASSLAGWGYNEQFF. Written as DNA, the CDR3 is TGTGCCAGCAGCTTAGCGGGGTGGGGCTACAATGAGCAGTTCTTC.

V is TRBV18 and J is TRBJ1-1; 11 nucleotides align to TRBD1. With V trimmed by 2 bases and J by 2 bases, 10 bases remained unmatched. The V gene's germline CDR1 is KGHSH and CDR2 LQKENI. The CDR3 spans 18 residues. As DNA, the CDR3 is TGTGCCAGCTCACCAACCCCGGACAGGGGGCCTGGAAACACTGAAGCTTTCTTT. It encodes CASSPTPDRGPGNTEAFF.

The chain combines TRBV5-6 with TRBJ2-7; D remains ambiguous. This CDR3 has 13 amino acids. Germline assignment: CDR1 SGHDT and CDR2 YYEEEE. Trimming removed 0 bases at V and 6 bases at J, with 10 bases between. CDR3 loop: CASSLGFYSEQYF. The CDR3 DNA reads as TGTGCCAGCAGCTTGGGCTTCTACTCCGAGCAGTACTTC.

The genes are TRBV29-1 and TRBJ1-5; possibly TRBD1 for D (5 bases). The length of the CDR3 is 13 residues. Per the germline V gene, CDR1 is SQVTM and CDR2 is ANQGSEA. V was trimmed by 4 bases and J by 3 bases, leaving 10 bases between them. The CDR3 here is CSVVTGDNQPQHF. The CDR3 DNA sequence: TGCAGCGTTGTTACAGGCGACAATCAGCCCCAGCATTTT. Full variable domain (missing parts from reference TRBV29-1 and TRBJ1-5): SAVISQKPSRDICQRGTSLTIQCQVDSQVTMMFWYRQQPGQSLTLIATANQGSEATYESGFVIDKFPISRPNLTFSTLTVSNMSPEDSSIYLCSVVTGDNQPQHFGDGTRLSIL.

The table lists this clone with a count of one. The CDR3 loop is CASSFTSGFSYEQYF. In nucleotides, the CDR3 is TGCGCCAGCAGCTTTACGAGCGGGTTCTCCTACGAGCAGTACTTC. This chain joins TRBV5-1 and TRBJ2-7, with a tentative D call TRBD2 (6 bases). The CDR3 is 15 residues long. Trimming cost V 2 bases and J 0 bases, with 12 bases left between them. Germline V gives CDR1 SGHRS, CDR2 YFSETQ.

CDR3 loop: CAWSVGPRGANVLTF. The CDR3 DNA reads TGTGCCTGGAGTGTGGGGCCAAGAGGGGCCAACGTCCTGACTTTC. The J gene is TRBJ2-6, the V gene TRBV30, with a tentative D call TRBD1 (5 bases). Trimming removed 0 bases from V and 4 bases from J, with 10 bases in between. Germline CDR1 and CDR2: GTSNPN and SVGIG (reference sequence). The CDR3 is 15 residues long.

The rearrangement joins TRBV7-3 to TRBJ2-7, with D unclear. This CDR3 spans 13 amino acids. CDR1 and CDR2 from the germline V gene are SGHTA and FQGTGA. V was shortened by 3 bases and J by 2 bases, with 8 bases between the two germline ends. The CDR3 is CASSFGPTYEQYF. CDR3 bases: TGTGCCAGCAGCTTTGGGCCCACCTACGAGCAGTACTTC.

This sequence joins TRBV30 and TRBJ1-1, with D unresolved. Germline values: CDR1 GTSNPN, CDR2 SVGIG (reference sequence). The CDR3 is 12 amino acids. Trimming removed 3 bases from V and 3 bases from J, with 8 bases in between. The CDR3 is CAWRQADTEAFF. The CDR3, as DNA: TGTGCCTGGAGGCAGGCGGACACTGAAGCTTTCTTT.

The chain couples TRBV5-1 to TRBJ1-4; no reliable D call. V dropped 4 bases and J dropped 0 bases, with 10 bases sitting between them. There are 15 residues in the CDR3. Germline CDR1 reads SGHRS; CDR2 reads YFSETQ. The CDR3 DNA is TGCGCCAGCAGCGACGCGGGGTCAACTAATGAAAAACTGTTTTTT. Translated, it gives CASSDAGSTNEKLFF.